This TCR beta chain stems from a study of blood T cell repertoires in COVID-19. On the study more broadly: Whether acute or convalescent, the COVID-19 samples came from the United States, Italy and Spain.

Seattle participants joined during active infection and were tracked over time. Per the study methods: Amplifying reference gene primers gave estimates of nucleated cell counts. Clones were read by immunoSEQ multiplex PCR, and TCRdb kept only the in-frame ones, dropping some. D and trimming were read from the DNA, whereas the V and J calls and clone size are those reported in that table. The sample holds approximately 270,000 clones; 80% to 85% are singletons and the top ten take around 16%. The germline V gene has CDR1 MGHDK and CDR2 SYGVNS. V gave up 10 bases and J gave up 10 bases, with 16 bases separating them. This CDR3 is built from 11 residues.

This receptor was obtained from a person between 65 and 79 years old with COVID-19, enrolled during active disease. V gene TRBV25-1 combines with J gene TRBJ1-2, with no clear D. Sequencing was performed on peripheral blood. CDR3 bases: TGTGCCATCGGAGATTCCCCCGCCTACACCTTC. This encodes CAIGDSPAYTF.